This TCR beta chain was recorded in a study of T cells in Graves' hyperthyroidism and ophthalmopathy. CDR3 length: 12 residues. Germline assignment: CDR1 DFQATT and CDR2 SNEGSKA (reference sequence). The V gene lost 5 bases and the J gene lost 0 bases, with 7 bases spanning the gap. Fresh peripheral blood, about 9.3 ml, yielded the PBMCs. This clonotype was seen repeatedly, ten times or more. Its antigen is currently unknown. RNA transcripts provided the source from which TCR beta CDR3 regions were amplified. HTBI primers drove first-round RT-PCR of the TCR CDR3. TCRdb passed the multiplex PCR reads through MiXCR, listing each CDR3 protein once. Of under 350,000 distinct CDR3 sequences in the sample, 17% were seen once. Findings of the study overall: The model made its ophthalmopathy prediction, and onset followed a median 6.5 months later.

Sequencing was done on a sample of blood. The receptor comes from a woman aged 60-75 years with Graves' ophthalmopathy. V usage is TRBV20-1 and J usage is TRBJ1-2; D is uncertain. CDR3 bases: TGCAGTGCTTTCGAGACTAACTATGGCTACACCTTC. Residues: CSAFETNYGYTF.